This is a list of T cell receptor beta chains from one sample in a study of T cell clones after liver transplantation. The data were produced by immunoSEQ multiplex PCR, yet TCRdb's version contains in-frame clones alone and is incomplete. This sample has about 75,000 clones; approximately 80% occur once, and the top ten carry around 2%. The sample was CD4+ T cells from blood, taken around 50 months after liver transplant. Every receptor here comes from a human patient who received a liver transplant. Some T cells may possibly be graft donor cells. CDR3s include the opening cysteine and the closing phenylalanine or tryptophan. The D gene is left open where the match is weak. Expanded clones are given a class, and other clones once, few, many or no size at all.

V gene: TRBV30
clone size: .
D gene: .
J gene: TRBJ2-1
CDR3 protein: CAWSGRGADNEQFF
CDR3 DNA: TGTGCCTGGAGTGGTAGGGGGGCAGACAATGAGCAGTTCTTC

V gene: TRBV11-2
clone size: once
D gene: .
J gene: TRBJ1-1
CDR3 protein: CASRQGRGSNTEAFF
CDR3 DNA: TGTGCCAGCAGGCAGGGGAGGGGATCGAACACTGAAGCTTTCTTT

V gene: TRBV4-1
clone size: few
D gene: TRBD1
J gene: TRBJ1-2
CDR3 protein: CASSPDRVNYGYTF
CDR3 DNA: TGCGCCAGCAGCCCGGACAGGGTTAACTATGGCTACACCTTC

V gene: TRBV6-5
clone size: .
D gene: TRBD1
J gene: TRBJ2-5
CDR3 protein: CASSFDRDETQYF
CDR3 DNA: TGTGCCAGCAGTTTCGACAGGGACGAGACCCAGTACTTC

V gene: TRBV9
clone size: .
D gene: .
J gene: TRBJ2-2
CDR3 protein: CASSVARDGGTTGELFF
CDR3 DNA: TGTGCCAGCAGCGTAGCTAGGGACGGCGGTACTACCGGGGAGCTGTTTTTT

V gene: TRBV7-2
clone size: .
D gene: .
J gene: TRBJ2-7
CDR3 protein: CASSSGGVSSYEQYF
CDR3 DNA: TGTGCCAGCAGCTCAGGTGGGGTTAGCTCCTACGAGCAGTACTTC

V gene: TRBV19
clone size: .
D gene: .
J gene: TRBJ1-5
CDR3 protein: CASRILRTDSNQPQHF
CDR3 DNA: TGTGCCAGTAGAATTCTTCGGACGGATAGCAATCAGCCCCAGCATTTT

V gene: TRBV20-1
clone size: .
D gene: .
J gene: TRBJ2-7
CDR3 protein: CSALDRGEQYF
CDR3 DNA: TGCAGTGCTCTTGACCGGGGTGAGCAGTACTTC

V gene: TRBV5-4
clone size: .
D gene: TRBD2
J gene: TRBJ2-1
CDR3 protein: CASSAGTSINEQFF
CDR3 DNA: TGTGCCAGCAGCGCCGGGACTAGCATAAATGAGCAGTTCTTC

V gene: TRBV5-1
clone size: few
D gene: .
J gene: TRBJ2-7
CDR3 protein: CASSLAGEQYF
CDR3 DNA: TGCGCCAGCAGCTTGGCTGGCGAGCAGTACTTC

V gene: TRBV7-2
clone size: .
D gene: .
J gene: TRBJ2-5
CDR3 protein: CASSLRRTLMTQYF
CDR3 DNA: TGTGCCAGCAGCTTACGCAGGACACTTATGACCCAGTACTTC

V gene: TRBV4-3
clone size: .
D gene: .
J gene: TRBJ1-1
CDR3 protein: CASSQAYRNTEAFF
CDR3 DNA: TGCGCCAGCAGCCAAGCGTATAGAAACACTGAAGCTTTCTTT

V gene: TRBV5-1
clone size: .
D gene: .
J gene: TRBJ2-1
CDR3 protein: CASSSGQRGSYNEQFF
CDR3 DNA: TGCGCCAGCAGCTCCGGACAGAGGGGTTCCTACAATGAGCAGTTCTTC

V gene: TRBV29-1
clone size: .
D gene: TRBD1
J gene: TRBJ1-1
CDR3 protein: CSVEPPDRVGTEAFF
CDR3 DNA: TGCAGCGTTGAACCCCCGGACAGGGTCGGTACTGAAGCTTTCTTT

V gene: TRBV15
clone size: .
D gene: TRBD1
J gene: TRBJ2-5
CDR3 protein: CATSRGGQGETQYF
CDR3 DNA: TGTGCCACCAGCAGAGGGGGACAGGGGGAGACCCAGTACTTC

V gene: TRBV7-2
clone size: .
D gene: TRBD1
J gene: TRBJ2-7
CDR3 protein: CASSSIPGQGPYEQYF
CDR3 DNA: TGTGCCAGCAGCTCTATTCCGGGACAGGGACCCTACGAGCAGTACTTC

V gene: TRBV5-1
clone size: once
D gene: TRBD2
J gene: TRBJ2-5
CDR3 protein: CASRVTAGGETQYF
CDR3 DNA: TGCGCCAGCAGGGTCACTGCGGGGGGAGAGACCCAGTACTTC

V gene: TRBV4-1
clone size: .
D gene: .
J gene: TRBJ1-2
CDR3 protein: CASSPTGGPYGYTF
CDR3 DNA: TGCGCCAGCAGTCCGACGGGGGGGCCGTATGGCTACACCTTC

V gene: TRBV10-3
clone size: .
D gene: .
J gene: TRBJ1-6
CDR3 protein: CAISESQSREDNSPLHF
CDR3 DNA: TGTGCCATCAGTGAGTCACAATCGCGGGAGGATAATTCACCCCTCCACTTT

V gene: TRBV28
clone size: few
D gene: .
J gene: TRBJ1-3
CDR3 protein: CASSPPIGNTIYF
CDR3 DNA: TGTGCCAGCAGTCCCCCCATTGGAAACACCATATATTTT

V gene: TRBV6-1
clone size: .
D gene: TRBD1
J gene: TRBJ1-2
CDR3 protein: CAGQQGGFYGYTF
CDR3 DNA: TGTGCCGGCCAACAGGGGGGCTTTTATGGCTACACCTTC

V gene: TRBV7-2
clone size: .
D gene: TRBD1
J gene: TRBJ2-1
CDR3 protein: CASSLRTGGSQREQFF
CDR3 DNA: TGTGCCAGCAGCTTACGGACAGGGGGCTCCCAGAGGGAGCAGTTCTTC

V gene: TRBV5-1
clone size: .
D gene: .
J gene: TRBJ1-4
CDR3 protein: CASSLAGWGLGANEKLFF
CDR3 DNA: TGCGCCAGCAGCTTGGCCGGCTGGGGGCTAGGGGCTAATGAAAAACTGTTTTTT

V gene: TRBV6-5
clone size: .
D gene: .
J gene: TRBJ2-4
CDR3 protein: CASTPDGLAKNIQYF
CDR3 DNA: TGTGCCAGCACCCCTGACGGACTAGCCAAAAACATTCAGTACTTC

V gene: TRBV19
clone size: .
D gene: .
J gene: TRBJ2-5
CDR3 protein: CASSIIAGGQETQYF
CDR3 DNA: TGTGCCAGTAGTATCATCGCTGGGGGTCAAGAGACCCAGTACTTC

V gene: TRBV28
clone size: .
D gene: .
J gene: TRBJ2-6
CDR3 protein: CASRRDRVYSGANVLTF
CDR3 DNA: TGTGCCAGCAGAAGAGACCGGGTCTACTCTGGGGCCAACGTCCTGACTTTC

V gene: TRBV5-1
clone size: few
D gene: TRBD1
J gene: TRBJ1-6
CDR3 protein: CASSLGGQGGGSPLHF
CDR3 DNA: TGCGCCAGCAGCTTGGGGGGACAGGGAGGCGGCTCACCCCTCCACTTT

V gene: TRBV5-1
clone size: .
D gene: TRBD1
J gene: TRBJ2-2
CDR3 protein: CASSSGRTGLTGELFF
CDR3 DNA: TGCGCCAGCAGCTCAGGACGGACAGGACTTACCGGGGAGCTGTTTTTT

V gene: TRBV7-3
clone size: .
D gene: TRBD1
J gene: TRBJ2-2
CDR3 protein: CASSLAATGWGSGELFF
CDR3 DNA: TGTGCCAGCAGCTTAGCTGCGACAGGGTGGGGGTCCGGGGAGCTGTTTTTT

V gene: TRBV7-2
clone size: .
D gene: .
J gene: TRBJ2-5
CDR3 protein: CASSLIHTQETQYF
CDR3 DNA: TGTGCCAGCAGCTTAATTCATACTCAAGAGACCCAGTACTTC

V gene: TRBV5-1
clone size: few
D gene: TRBD2
J gene: TRBJ2-5
CDR3 protein: CASSGQAGRETQYF
CDR3 DNA: TGCGCCAGCAGCGGACAAGCGGGAAGAGAGACCCAGTACTTC

V gene: TRBV5-1
clone size: .
D gene: .
J gene: TRBJ2-4
CDR3 protein: CASSLGLRDKNIQYF
CDR3 DNA: TGCGCCAGCAGCTTGGGGCTGCGGGACAAAAACATTCAGTACTTC